The rows below give T cell receptor beta chains drawn from one sample of a study of blood T cell repertoires in COVID-19. Generated by immunoSEQ multiplex PCR, the TCRdb table keeps only in-frame clones and is missing some. The sample lists over 200,000 clones; 70% to 90% were seen once. Sequencing was done on a sample of peripheral blood. The origin of the receptors is a human donor in a cohort sampled during active COVID-19. Each CDR3 is given with its conserved first and last residue. The D gene is left open where the match is weak. The size field is filled for only some rows; it gives once, few, many or a size class.

j_gene,abundance,d_gene,v_gene,CDR3aa
TRBJ2-7,.,.,TRBV4-1,CASSQGEGAYEQYF
TRBJ1-4,.,.,TRBV6-6,CASSYPGATNEKLFF
TRBJ1-3,.,.,TRBV6-1,CASSDWAGDSGNTIYF
TRBJ1-1,.,TRBD1,TRBV27,CASSLVPGQGVASEAFF
TRBJ2-7,.,.,TRBV11-2,CASSLVSLPYEQYF
TRBJ2-7,.,.,TRBV7-2,CASSPLGAYYEQYF
TRBJ2-1,.,TRBD2,TRBV6-2/TRBV6-3,CASSYSLSGGWGDNEQFF
TRBJ2-7,.,.,TRBV28,CASGHRQPYEQYF
TRBJ1-2,.,.,TRBV6-6,CASSYSQGYYGYTF
TRBJ2-7,.,.,TRBV5-4,CASSRGGQSYEQYF
TRBJ1-2,.,.,TRBV10-3,CAISGGERSYGYTF
TRBJ2-3,.,TRBD2,TRBV11-3,CASSLEGTSGGTDTQYF
TRBJ1-5,.,TRBD1,TRBV29-1,CSVLGDRDQPQHF
TRBJ1-4,.,.,TRBV7-9,CASSLGLGASKEKLFF
TRBJ2-7,.,TRBD1,TRBV6-1,CASSEMGQALYEQYF
TRBJ2-7,.,.,TRBV10-3,CATRGDSKGEQYF
TRBJ2-7,.,TRBD2,TRBV9,CASSVGGLAALYEQYF
TRBJ2-7,once,TRBD2,TRBV28,CASTSGSTYEQYF
TRBJ2-1,.,TRBD1,TRBV5-4,CASSKGGDRDVNEQFF
TRBJ2-7,.,.,TRBV2,CASIPRGEVLYEQYF
TRBJ1-1,.,.,TRBV11-3,CASSLGPGEAFF
TRBJ2-7,.,TRBD2,TRBV7-9,CASSLWSAGGRYEQYF
TRBJ1-3,.,.,TRBV3-1/TRBV3-2,CASTPPGVAGNTIYF
TRBJ2-4,once,.,TRBV5-1,CASSLDRVGEAKNIQYF
TRBJ2-5,.,TRBD2,TRBV4-3,CASSQRLAGGQETQYF
TRBJ2-3,once,.,TRBV9,CASSPGQTIDTQYF
TRBJ2-5,.,TRBD1,TRBV4-2,CASSQRTGTEQETQYF
TRBJ1-2,.,TRBD1,TRBV18,CASSLGQGGGYTF
TRBJ1-5,many,.,TRBV5-4,CASSSSRDNQPQHF
TRBJ2-7,.,.,TRBV5-4,CASSSETGEQYF
TRBJ2-2,.,TRBD2,TRBV5-1,CASSPWTRLTGELFF
TRBJ2-2,.,.,TRBV2,CASSEGLTGELFF
TRBJ1-6,.,.,TRBV12-3/TRBV12-4,CASSTVINSPLHF
TRBJ2-5,.,TRBD2,TRBV6-1,CASSEPLAGGKHGETQYF
TRBJ2-7,.,TRBD1,TRBV28,CASSATPTGAGEQYF
TRBJ1-5,.,TRBD1,TRBV7-3,CASSFSGQPNQPQHF
TRBJ1-2,.,TRBD1,TRBV10-1,CASGNLGQNYGYTF
TRBJ2-1,.,TRBD2,TRBV10-3,CASGLAGLRDEQFF
TRBJ2-6,.,TRBD1,TRBV19,CASTPNSRTGSGANVLTF
TRBJ2-3,.,.,TRBV5-1,CASSLTEPTDTQYF
TRBJ2-4,.,.,TRBV30,CAWSDPNVAKNIQYF
TRBJ2-1,.,.,TRBV9,CASSVISAYNEQFF
TRBJ1-1,.,TRBD1,TRBV27,CASSLRGRNAEAFF
TRBJ2-7,.,.,TRBV7-9,CASSFLRQETHEQYF
TRBJ2-7,.,TRBD2,TRBV7-2,CASGLSGGAGYEQYF
TRBJ1-2,.,.,TRBV6-5,CASSRTGFLDGYTF
TRBJ2-5,.,.,TRBV6-1,CASSEAHAPMETQYF
TRBJ2-1,.,TRBD2,TRBV28,CASSVLAGDNEQFF
TRBJ2-5,.,.,TRBV30,CAWSVTQSSDQYF
TRBJ2-7,.,.,TRBV6-1,CASSERGGWNYEQYF
TRBJ2-7,.,TRBD2,TRBV7-7,CASSLGAQSGAYEQYF
TRBJ1-5,.,.,TRBV5-6,CASSLFSSAGSNQPQHF
TRBJ1-2,.,TRBD1,TRBV7-2,CASSLSGRGLYGYTF
TRBJ1-2,.,.,TRBV27,CASSLGGAFNYGYTF
TRBJ2-1,.,.,TRBV18,CASSPEARGEGVFTYNEQFF
TRBJ1-1,.,.,TRBV23-1,CASSQSVRGENTEAFF
TRBJ2-7,.,TRBD1,TRBV10-1,CASSESTGAYEQYF
TRBJ1-2,.,TRBD1,TRBV28,CASSSTTGGWGYTF